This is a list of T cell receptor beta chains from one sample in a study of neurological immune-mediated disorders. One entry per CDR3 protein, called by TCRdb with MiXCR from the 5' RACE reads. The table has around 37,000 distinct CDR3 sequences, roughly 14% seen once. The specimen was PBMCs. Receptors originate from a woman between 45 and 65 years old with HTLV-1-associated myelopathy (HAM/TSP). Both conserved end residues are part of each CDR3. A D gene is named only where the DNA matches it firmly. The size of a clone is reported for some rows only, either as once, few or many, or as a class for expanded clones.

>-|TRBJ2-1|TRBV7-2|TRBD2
TGTGCCAGCAGATCCCGAGTAAGCGGGGGTAATGAGCAGTTCTTC
CASRSRVSGGNEQFF
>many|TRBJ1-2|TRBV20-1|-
TGCAGTGCTAGAGCCGCCAGGGGTGCTGGCTACACCTTC
CSARAARGAGYTF
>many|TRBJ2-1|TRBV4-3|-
TGCGCCAGCAGCCCCAGACTAGACAATGAGCAGTTCTTC
CASSPRLDNEQFF
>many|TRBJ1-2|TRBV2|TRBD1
TGTGCCAGCAGTGCACTCCCAGGGGGCCATGGCTACACCTTC
CASSALPGGHGYTF
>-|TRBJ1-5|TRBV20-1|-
TGCAGTGTGGCCGGGATAGACCTCTTTCCGCCCCAGCATTTT
CSVAGIDLFPPQHF
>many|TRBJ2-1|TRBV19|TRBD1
TGTGCCAGTAGTTCCCAACGACAGGGGAACGATGAGCAGTTCTTC
CASSSQRQGNDEQFF
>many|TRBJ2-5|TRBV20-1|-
TGCAGTGCTAGAGATTTTTCCGATGTTGAGACCCAGTACTTC
CSARDFSDVETQYF
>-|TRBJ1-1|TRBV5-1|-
TGCGCCCGCCGCTTGGAGGGGTTTGAAGCTTTCTTT
CARRLEGFEAFF
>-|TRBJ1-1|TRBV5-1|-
TGCGCCAGCAGCTTGGCCGAGGAGACAGAAGCTTTCTTT
CASSLAEETEAFF
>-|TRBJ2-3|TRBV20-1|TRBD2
TGCAGTGCTAGGCCCGCTAGCGGAGATACAGATACGCAGTATTTT
CSARPASGDTDTQYF
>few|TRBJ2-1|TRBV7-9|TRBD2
TGTGCCAGCAGCTTAGGGGCTAGCGGGGGCAATGGGCAGTTCTTC
CASSLGASGGNGQFF
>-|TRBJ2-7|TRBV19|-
TGTGCCAGTAGACCGGGAACAGACTCCTACGAGCAGTACTTC
CASRPGTDSYEQYF
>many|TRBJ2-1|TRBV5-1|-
TGCGCCAGCAGCTTGAGGGGCGAGTACAATGAGCAGTTCTTC
CASSLRGEYNEQFF
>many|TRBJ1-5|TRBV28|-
TGTGCCAGCAGTTTTCAGGGGACCGACAATCAGCCCCAGCATTTT
CASSFQGTDNQPQHF
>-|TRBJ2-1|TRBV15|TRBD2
TGTGCCACCAGCAGAGACCTAGCGGGCGGTCACAATGAGCAGTTCTTC
CATSRDLAGGHNEQFF
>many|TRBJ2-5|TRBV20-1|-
TGCAGTGCCCTTTCCCCCGAGGGGGAGACCCAGTACTTC
CSALSPEGETQYF
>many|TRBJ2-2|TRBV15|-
TGTGCCACCAGCAGAGAACGGGGTGTCGGGGAGCTGTTTTTT
CATSRERGVGELFF
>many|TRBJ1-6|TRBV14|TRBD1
TGTGCCAGCAGCCGCCTGGGCACAGGGGGCGTCCACTTT
CASSRLGTGGVHF
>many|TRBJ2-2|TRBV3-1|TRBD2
TGTGCCAGCAGCCAACTGGTCTCGGGGGGTGGTGGCACCGGGGAGCTGTTTTTT
CASSQLVSGGGGTGELFF
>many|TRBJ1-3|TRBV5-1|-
TGCGCCAGCAGCTTGGACCGGACATCCCTAGGAAACACCATATATTTT
CASSLDRTSLGNTIYF
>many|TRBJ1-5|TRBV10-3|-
TGTGCCATCAGTGAGTCCCAGTTCAATCAGCCCCAGCATTTT
CAISESQFNQPQHF
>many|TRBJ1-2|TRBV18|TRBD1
TGTGCCAGCTCCTATTCCCGGGACAGGGGAAACGGCTACACCTTC
CASSYSRDRGNGYTF
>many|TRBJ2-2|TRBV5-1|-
TGCGCCAGCAGCCGGCTCCAACAAACCGGGGAGCTGTTTTTT
CASSRLQQTGELFF
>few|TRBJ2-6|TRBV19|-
TGTGCCAGTACCTCGGGCGGACAGTCACTTTACTCTGGGGCCAACGTCCTGACTTTC
CASTSGGQSLYSGANVLTF
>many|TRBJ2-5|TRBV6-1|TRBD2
TGTGCCAGCAGTGACCTAGCGGGAGGGCAAGAGACCCAGTACTTC
CASSDLAGGQETQYF
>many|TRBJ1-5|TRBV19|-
TGTGCCAGTAGCTCAGGGGTAGCCGGCCAGCCCCAGCATTTT
CASSSGVAGQPQHF
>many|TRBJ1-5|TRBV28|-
TGTGCCAGCAGTTTAGGGGGGGACCAGCCCCAGCATTTT
CASSLGGDQPQHF
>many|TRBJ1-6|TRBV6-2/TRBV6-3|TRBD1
TGTGCCAGCAGACCTACAGGGGGGCTTAATTCACCCCTCCACTTT
CASRPTGGLNSPLHF
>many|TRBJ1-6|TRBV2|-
TGTGCCATCAACGAGGGAAATTTGGGTTCAATTTCACCCCTCCACTTT
CAINEGNLGSISPLHF